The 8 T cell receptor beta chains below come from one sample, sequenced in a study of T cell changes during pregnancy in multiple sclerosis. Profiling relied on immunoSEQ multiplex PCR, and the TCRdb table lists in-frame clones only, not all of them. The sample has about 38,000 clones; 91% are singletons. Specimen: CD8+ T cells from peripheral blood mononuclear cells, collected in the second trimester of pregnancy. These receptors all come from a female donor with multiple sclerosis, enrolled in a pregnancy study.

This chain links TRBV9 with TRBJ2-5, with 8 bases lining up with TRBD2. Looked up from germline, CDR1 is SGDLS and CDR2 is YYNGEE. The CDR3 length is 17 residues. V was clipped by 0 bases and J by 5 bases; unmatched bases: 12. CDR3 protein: CASSVGRWSGGRETQYF. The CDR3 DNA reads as TGTGCCAGCAGCGTAGGACGGTGGAGCGGGGGTAGGGAGACCCAGTACTTC.

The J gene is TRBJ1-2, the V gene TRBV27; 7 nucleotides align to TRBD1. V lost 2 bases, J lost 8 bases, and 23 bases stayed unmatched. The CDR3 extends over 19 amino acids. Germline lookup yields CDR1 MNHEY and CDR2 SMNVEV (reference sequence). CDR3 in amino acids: CASSLLINPGGGASDGYTF. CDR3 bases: TGTGCCAGCAGTTTACTCATTAATCCGGGAGGGGGCGCATCTGACGGCTACACCTTC.

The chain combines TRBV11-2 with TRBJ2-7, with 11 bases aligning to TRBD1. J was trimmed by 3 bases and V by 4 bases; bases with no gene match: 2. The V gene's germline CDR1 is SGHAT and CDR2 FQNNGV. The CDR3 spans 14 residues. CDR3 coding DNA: TGTGCCAGCAGCTCCGGGACAGGGGGCTACGAGCAGTACTTC. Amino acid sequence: CASSSGTGGYEQYF.

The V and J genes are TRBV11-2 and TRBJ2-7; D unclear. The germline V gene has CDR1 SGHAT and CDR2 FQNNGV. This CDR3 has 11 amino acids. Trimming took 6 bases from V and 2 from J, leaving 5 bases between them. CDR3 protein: CASSYTYEQYF. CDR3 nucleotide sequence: TGTGCCAGCAGTTACACCTACGAGCAGTACTTC. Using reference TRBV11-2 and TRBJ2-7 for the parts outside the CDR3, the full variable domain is EAGVAQSPRYKIIEKRQSVAFWCNPISGHATLYWYQQILGQGPKLLIQFQNNGVVDDSQLPKDRFSAERLKGVDSTLKIQPAKLEDSAVYLCASSYTYEQYFGPGTRLTVT.

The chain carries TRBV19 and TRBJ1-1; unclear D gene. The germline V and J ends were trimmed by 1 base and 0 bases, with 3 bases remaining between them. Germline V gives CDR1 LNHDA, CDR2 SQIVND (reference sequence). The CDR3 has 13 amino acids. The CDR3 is CASSIAVNTEAFF. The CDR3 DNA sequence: TGTGCCAGTAGTATAGCAGTGAACACTGAAGCTTTCTTT.

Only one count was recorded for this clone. CDR3 region: CATSRDAGGSGYTF. CDR3 in DNA: TGTGCCACCAGCAGAGACGCAGGGGGAAGTGGCTACACCTTC. This chain joins TRBV15 and TRBJ1-2, with 7 bases identical to TRBD1. With 0 bases clipped from V and 7 bases from J, the junction kept 5 bases outside the gene matches. The CDR3 has 14 residues. Germline assignment: CDR1 LNHNV and CDR2 YYDKDF (reference sequence).

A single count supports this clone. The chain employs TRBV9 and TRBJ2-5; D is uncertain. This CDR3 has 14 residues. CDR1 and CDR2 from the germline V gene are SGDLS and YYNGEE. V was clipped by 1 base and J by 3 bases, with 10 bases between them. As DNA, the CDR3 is TGTGCCAGCAGCGTATCCCGCGGTGAAGAGACCCAGTACTTC. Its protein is CASSVSRGEETQYF.

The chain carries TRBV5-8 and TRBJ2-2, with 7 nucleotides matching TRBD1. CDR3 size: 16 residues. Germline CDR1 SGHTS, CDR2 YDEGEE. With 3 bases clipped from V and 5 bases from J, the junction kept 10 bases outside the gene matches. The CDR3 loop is CASSWGPGGETGELFF. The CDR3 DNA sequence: TGTGCCAGCAGCTGGGGGCCAGGGGGAGAAACCGGGGAGCTGTTTTTT. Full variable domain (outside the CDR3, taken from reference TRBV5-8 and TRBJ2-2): EAGVTQSPTHLIKTRGQQATLRCSPISGHTSVYWYQQALGLGLQFLLWYDEGEERNRGNFPPRFSGRQFPNYSSELNVNALELEDSALYLCASSWGPGGETGELFFGEGSRLTVL.